The 25 T cell receptor beta chains presented below share a single source sample, sequenced in a study of CD8 T cells in Susac syndrome. RNA, at roughly 0.45 to 1 ug, was reverse transcribed with random hexamers. In TCRdb, the immunoSEQ multiplex PCR reads were re-called with MiXCR into one record per CDR3 protein. The sample holds some 130,000 distinct CDR3 sequences, nearly 95% seen once. Sequenced: CD4+ T cells from PBMCs. These receptors were obtained from a human donor in good health.

The chain has TRBV6-5 and TRBJ1-1; D not resolved. CDR3 length: 14 residues. Between the trimmed V and J ends, which lost 2 bases and 6 bases, there was a span of 13 bases. CDR1 and CDR2 (germline): MNHEY, SVGAGI. The CDR3 here is CASSYDRATAEAFF. The CDR3 DNA follows: TGTGCCAGCAGTTACGATCGGGCGACGGCTGAAGCTTTCTTT.

The chain is built from TRBV19 and TRBJ2-3; no clear D gene. This CDR3 comprises 12 residues. Germline V gene lookup returns CDR1 LNHDA and CDR2 SQIVND (reference sequence). The V and J ends lost 5 bases and 6 bases respectively, with 9 bases between them. This CDR3 is CASSENKDTQYF. CDR3 DNA: TGTGCCAGTAGTGAAAATAAGGATACGCAGTATTTT.

The chain combines TRBV9 with TRBJ2-3, with TRBD2 matching 8 bases. With 2 bases clipped from V and 4 bases from J, the junction kept 6 bases outside the gene matches. This CDR3 region has 15 residues. CDR1 SGDLS and CDR2 YYNGEE come from the germline V gene. CDR3 in amino acids: CASSVGGRPPDTQYF. Written as DNA, the CDR3 is TGTGCCAGCAGCGTGGGCGGGAGGCCTCCAGATACGCAGTATTTT.

This rearrangement joins TRBV7-2 to TRBJ2-1, with D maybe TRBD2 (6 bases). V was cut by 5 bases and J by 0 bases, with 11 bases left in between. This CDR3 is built from 15 residues. Per the germline V gene, CDR1 is SGHTA and CDR2 is FQGNSA. CDR3 in amino acids: CASSPGVSSYNEQFF. The CDR3 coding sequence is TGTGCCAGCAGCCCGGGGGTTAGCTCCTACAATGAGCAGTTCTTC.

For this clonotype: The junction and the germline gene differ at one end; a read error may be behind it. The chain combines TRBV2 with TRBJ2-5, with a possible D match to TRBD2 (7 bases). The CDR3 sequence is 14 residues long. Germline V CDR1 and CDR2: SNHLY, FYNNEI. CDR3 DNA: TGTGCCAGCAGTTCTCTCGGGGGGCGCGAGACCCAGTATTTC. It translates to CASSSLGGRETQYF.

This clonotype came up once. The CDR3: CASSSDRGGKTQYF. The DNA of the CDR3 is TGTGCCAGCAGCTCCGACAGGGGAGGAAAGACCCAGTACTTC. The chain has TRBV7-2 and TRBJ2-5, with 8 bases aligning to TRBD1. V was clipped by 4 bases and J by 6 bases; unmatched bases: 7. The CDR3 runs 14 residues. Germline V gene lookup returns CDR1 SGHTA and CDR2 FQGNSA.

CDR3 DNA: TGTGCCAGCAGTCCCGCCCACAGGGTTGAAACTGAAGCTTTCTTT. Encoded protein: CASSPAHRVETEAFF. The chain links TRBV27 to TRBJ1-1; D is perhaps TRBD1 (6 bases). The ends were cut back, 5 bases at V and 5 bases at J, with 18 bases in the middle. CDR3 length: 15 residues. Germline lookup yields CDR1 MNHEY and CDR2 SMNVEV (reference sequence).

The chain combines TRBV28 with TRBJ2-7; tentative D call: TRBD1 (5 bases). This CDR3 spans 12 amino acids. Germline CDR1 MDHEN, CDR2 SYDVKM. Between the trimmed V and J ends, which lost 6 bases and 2 bases, there was a span of 8 bases. CDR3 bases: TGTGCCAGCAGCTTAGGGGCCTACGAGCAGTACTTC. Protein product: CASSLGAYEQYF.

V and J are TRBV5-6 and TRBJ1-5, with a tentative D call TRBD1 (6 bases). The CDR3 covers 15 residues. The germline V gene has CDR1 SGHDT and CDR2 YYEEEE. V was shortened by 1 base and J by 6 bases, with 14 bases between the two germline ends. Here the CDR3 reads CASSLRDNQGQPQHF. In DNA form, the CDR3 reads TGTGCCAGCAGCTTGCGGGACAACCAGGGTCAGCCCCAGCATTTT. The variable domain in full, with the rest retrieved from reference TRBV5-6 and TRBJ1-5, is DAGVTQSPTHLIKTRGQQVTLRCSPKSGHDTVSWYQQALGQGPQFIFQYYEEEERQRGNFPDRFSGHQFPNYSSELNVNALLLGDSALYLCASSLRDNQGQPQHFGDGTRLSIL.

This clonotype showed up just a few times. The junction departs from germline at one end; a sequencing error may be responsible. This chain links TRBV5-1 with TRBJ2-7; 8 bases fit TRBD1. The germline V gene has CDR1 SGHRS and CDR2 YFSETQ. The CDR3 is 14 residues long. DNA for the CDR3: TGTGCCAGCAGCTTAGGACAGGGAGGCTACGAGCAGTACTTC. Its translation is CASSLGQGGYEQYF. Full variable domain (remainder filled in from reference TRBV5-1 and TRBJ2-7): KAGVTQTPRYLIKTRGQQVTLSCSPISGHRSVSWYQQTPGQGLQFLFEYFSETQRNKGNFPGRFSGRQFSNSRSEMNVSTLELGDSALYLCASSLGQGGYEQYFGPGTRLTVT.

The chain has TRBV28 and TRBJ2-5, with unresolved D. Germline-derived CDR1 and CDR2 are MDHEN and SYDVKM. This CDR3 is built from 13 residues. V was pared by 6 bases and J by 0 bases, with 8 bases between. CDR3 sequence (DNA): TGTGCCAGCAGGGGTGCCGACCAAGAGACCCAGTACTTC. Protein: CASRGADQETQYF.

J is TRBJ2-2 and V is TRBV5-4, with 14 bases aligning to TRBD2. J lost 7 bases, V lost 0 bases, and 5 bases had no gene match. This CDR3 contains 17 residues. Germline V gives CDR1 SGHNT, CDR2 YYREEE (reference sequence). CDR3 bases: TGTGCCAGCAGCTTGGCCGTCGGACTAGCGGGAGGCGGGGAGCTGTTTTTT. Protein sequence: CASSLAVGLAGGGELFF.

CDR3 DNA sequence: TGCAGCGTTGGGGACGGCACAGATACGCAGTATTTT. Translation: CSVGDGTDTQYF. The chain has TRBV29-1 and TRBJ2-3, with D possibly being TRBD1 or TRBD2 (5 bases each). Trimming took 4 bases from V and 1 from J, leaving 6 bases between them. This CDR3 has 12 amino acids. Per germline, CDR1 SQVTM and CDR2 ANQGSEA.

The V gene is TRBV7-9, the J gene TRBJ1-2; TRBD1 aligns across 8 bases. From germline, CDR1 is SEHNR and CDR2 FQNEAQ (reference sequence). The length of the CDR3 is 14 residues. The J segment lost 6 bases and the V segment lost 1 base, leaving 4 bases of the junction unmatched. CDR3 amino acids: CASSLDQGANGYTF. The CDR3 DNA follows: TGTGCCAGCAGCTTAGACCAGGGGGCGAATGGCTACACCTTC.

The V gene is TRBV7-2, the J gene TRBJ2-7; D is unclear. Looked up from germline, CDR1 is SGHTA and CDR2 is FQGNSA. Trimming stripped 3 bases from V and 3 bases from J, with 9 bases between. The CDR3 loop spans 13 amino acids. The CDR3 region has the DNA TGTGCCAGCAGCTTTGTTGCACTCTACGAGCAGTACTTC. Amino acids: CASSFVALYEQYF.

The chain couples TRBV7-2 to TRBJ1-5, with D maybe TRBD1 (5 bases). With 5 bases removed from V and 2 bases from J, the gap between germline ends came to 16 bases. The CDR3 is 16 amino acids. Germline assignment: CDR1 SGHTA and CDR2 FQGNSA. CDR3 in DNA: TGTGCCAGCAGCCCGCCGGGTTTGGGGGGCAATCAGCCCCAGCATTTT. This encodes CASSPPGLGGNQPQHF.

The V call is TRBV7-6, the J call TRBJ1-3; D gene uncertain. Germline values: CDR1 SGHVS, CDR2 FNYEAQ. The CDR3 length is 15 residues. V dropped 0 bases and J dropped 3 bases, with 9 bases sitting between them. The CDR3 bases are TGTGCCAGCAGCTTAGCGCGACCGGGTGGAAACACCATATATTTT. The encoded protein is CASSLARPGGNTIYF.

V and J are TRBV5-1 and TRBJ2-3, with D perhaps TRBD1 or TRBD2 (5 bases each). V gave up 0 bases and J gave up 0 bases, with 8 bases separating them. The CDR3 has 15 amino acids. Looked up from germline, CDR1 is SGHRS and CDR2 is YFSETQ. DNA for the CDR3: TGCGCCAGCAGCTTGGCGGGACGGAGCACAGATACGCAGTATTTT. Its protein is CASSLAGRSTDTQYF.

CDR3 region: CASTDRDAHNEQFF. The DNA for the CDR3 is TGTGCCAGCACCGATAGGGACGCCCACAATGAGCAGTTCTTC. J is TRBJ2-1 and V is TRBV6-5; possibly TRBD1 or TRBD2 for D (5 bases each). The ends were cut back, 7 bases at V and 5 bases at J, with 15 bases in the middle. The CDR3 runs to 14 residues. CDR1 and CDR2 (germline): MNHEY, SVGAGI.

The chain has TRBV5-1 and TRBJ2-7, with TRBD1 identical over 7 bases. The CDR3 spans 13 residues. From germline, CDR1 is SGHRS and CDR2 YFSETQ. The junction had 6 bases not matched to a gene; V was cut back by 7 bases and J by 2 bases. The CDR3 DNA sequence: TGCGCCAGCGCCGAACAGGGGCCCTACGAGCAGTACTTC. Translated: CASAEQGPYEQYF.

This chain uses TRBV27 with TRBJ2-2, with no clear D. CDR1 is MNHEY, CDR2 SMNVEV, per germline (reference sequence). The CDR3 runs 17 residues. With 3 bases removed from V and 6 bases from J, the gap between germline ends came to 20 bases. CDR3 in amino acids: CASSFQIRQTNPGELFF. The CDR3 DNA follows: TGTGCCAGCAGTTTCCAGATCAGGCAGACCAACCCCGGGGAGCTGTTTTTT.

The chain combines TRBV29-1 with TRBJ2-7; tentatively, D is TRBD2 (5 bases). Trimming removed 4 bases at V and 5 bases at J, with 9 bases between. The CDR3 covers 11 residues. Per germline, CDR1 SQVTM and CDR2 ANQGSEA. The CDR3 sequence is CSVGAGDEQYF. CDR3 bases: TGCAGCGTTGGGGCCGGGGACGAGCAGTACTTC.

The chain recombines TRBV6-2 or TRBV6-3 with TRBJ2-7; 9 positions match TRBD2. The germline V gene encodes CDR1 MNHEY and CDR2 SVGEGT. V shed 10 bases, J shed 6 bases, and the junction held 16 bases outside the gene matches. The CDR3 has 15 residues. CDR3 bases: TGTGCCACCAGGGGCTTTCTTAGCGGGAGTTCCGAGCAGTACTTC. It codes for CATRGFLSGSSEQYF.

The CDR3 here is CASSMGTGDEQFF. In DNA form, the CDR3 reads TGCGCCAGCAGCATGGGGACAGGGGATGAGCAGTTCTTC. This chain links TRBV5-1 with TRBJ2-1; 10 bases are shared with TRBD1. CDR1 and CDR2 from the germline V gene are SGHRS and YFSETQ. The CDR3 is 13 amino acids. V was clipped by 4 bases and J by 8 bases; unmatched bases: 3. The entire variable domain, with the rest obtained from reference TRBV5-1 and TRBJ2-1, is as follows: KAGVTQTPRYLIKTRGQQVTLSCSPISGHRSVSWYQQTPGQGLQFLFEYFSETQRNKGNFPGRFSGRQFSNSRSEMNVSTLELGDSALYLCASSMGTGDEQFFGPGTRLTVL.

The chain joins TRBV28 to TRBJ2-7; perhaps D is TRBD1 or TRBD2 (6 bases each). Germline assignment: CDR1 MDHEN and CDR2 SYDVKM. V was shortened by 10 bases and J by 2 bases, with 18 bases between the two germline ends. CDR3 length: 14 residues. The CDR3 nucleotides are TGTGCCACCTCCGGGGGCACCCTTCCCTACGAGCAGTACTTC. This encodes CATSGGTLPYEQYF.